The TCR beta chain under discussion was sequenced for a study of blood T cell repertoires in COVID-19. V was trimmed by 0 bases and J by 10 bases, leaving 14 bases between them. Germline lookup yields CDR1 SGHRS and CDR2 YFSETQ. This CDR3 region has 15 residues. Recovered status applied to Cohort 3 donors who had two consecutive negative PCRs. It also applied to those with clearance or with symptom resolution. Data came from immunoSEQ multiplex PCR; TCRdb stores just in-frame clones and leaves some out. Altogether a few hundred thousand clones are present, over 80% being singletons, with the ten largest covering over 4.5%.

The chain carries TRBV5-1 and TRBJ1-6; perhaps TRBD1 as D (5 bases). The receptor was derived from a woman aged 45 to 65 who had recovered from COVID-19. Sequenced sample: PBMCs or T cells enriched from blood (not recorded which). In nucleotides, the CDR3 is TGCGCCAGCAGCTTGGGAGGGGCGCGGGAGTCACCCCTCCACTTT. This sequence encodes CASSLGGARESPLHF.